This T cell receptor beta chain derives from a study of T cell responses to AZD1222 COVID-19 vaccine. This CDR3 comprises 14 residues. The V and J ends lost 2 bases and 6 bases respectively, with 10 bases between them. CDR1 and CDR2 from the germline V gene are SGHTA and FQGNSA. This clone appeared a single time. Its antigen remains unknown. General study findings and limits: Repertoires in all cases were sampled only once the peak T cell response had passed. Mostly white British, mostly female donors; authors suggested clonal diversity may be underestimated.

Produced via immunoSEQ multiplex PCR; TCRdb's table is partial and in-frame only. Seen here are more than 95,000 clones, approximately 88% observed once, and the top ten hold over 6.5%. The chain carries TRBV7-2 and TRBJ2-2; D uncertain. The TCR was taken from an adult in good health. The sequencing here drew on peripheral blood, taken on day 0 of AZD1222 vaccination. The CDR3 DNA reads TGTGCCAGCAGCTTATTGGCCAGCCCCGGGGAGCTGTTTTTT. Amino acid sequence: CASSLLASPGELFF.